This T cell receptor beta chain was observed in a study of blood T cell repertoires in COVID-19. Overall study context: The United States, Italy and Spain were the sources of the acute and convalescent COVID-19 samples. Sources were T cells, B-cell-depleted T cells, or PBMCs; the material itself was cDNA or gDNA.

In the authors' workflow: Amplifying reference gene primers gave estimates of nucleated cell counts. TCRdb keeps only in-frame clones here, not all; method: immunoSEQ multiplex PCR. V and J calls and clone size are as listed in that table; D and trimming were resolved from the DNA. The sample lists about 46,000 clones, over 70% occurring once. Germline trimming cut 0 bases from V and 6 bases from J; bases unmatched to any gene: 8. The CDR3 totals 16 residues. CDR1 and CDR2 from the germline V gene are ENHRY and SYGVKD. The rearrangement uses TRBV10-3 and TRBJ1-5; 7 bases map to TRBD1. The clonotype originates from a human donor in a cohort sampled during active COVID-19. The sample consisted of peripheral blood. CDR3 in amino acids: CAISESRGGAGQPQHF. In nucleotides, the CDR3 is TGTGCCATCAGTGAGTCGAGAGGGGGCGCGGGTCAGCCCCAGCATTTT.